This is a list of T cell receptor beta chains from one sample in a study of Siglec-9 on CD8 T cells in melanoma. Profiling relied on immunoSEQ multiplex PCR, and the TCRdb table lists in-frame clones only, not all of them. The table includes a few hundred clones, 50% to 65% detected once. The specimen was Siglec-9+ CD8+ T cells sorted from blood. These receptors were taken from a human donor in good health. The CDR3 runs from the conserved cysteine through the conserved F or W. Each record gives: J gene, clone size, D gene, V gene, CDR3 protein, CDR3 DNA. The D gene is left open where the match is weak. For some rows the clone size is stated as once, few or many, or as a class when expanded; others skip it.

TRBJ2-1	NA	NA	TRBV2	CASSEDGSSYNEQFF	TGTGCCAGCAGTGAAGACGGGAGCTCCTACAATGAGCAGTTCTTC
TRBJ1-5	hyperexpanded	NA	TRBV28	CASSLWVRNQPQHF	TGTGCCAGCAGTTTGTGGGTCCGCAATCAGCCCCAGCATTTT
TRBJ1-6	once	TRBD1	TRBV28	CASSLRQGNNSPLHF	TGTGCCAGCAGTTTGCGACAGGGAAATAATTCACCCCTCCACTTT
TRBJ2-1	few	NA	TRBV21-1	CASSQERGSRPYNEQFF	TGTGCCAGCAGCCAAGAACGTGGTAGCAGGCCATACAATGAGCAGTTCTTC
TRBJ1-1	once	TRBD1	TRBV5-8	CASSLGTQGAFF	TGTGCCAGCAGCTTGGGTACACAGGGGGCTTTCTTT
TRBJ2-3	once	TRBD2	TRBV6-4	CASSDSTSGSTDTQYF	TGTGCCAGCAGTGACTCGACTAGCGGGAGCACAGATACGCAGTATTTT
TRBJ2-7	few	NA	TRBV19	CASSMADRSIREQYF	TGTGCCAGTAGTATGGCGGACAGATCTATACGAGAGCAGTACTTC
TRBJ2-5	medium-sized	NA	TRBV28	CASSSPDGEGYFQETQYF	TGTGCCAGCAGTTCCCCGGACGGAGAAGGCTACTTCCAAGAGACCCAGTACTTC
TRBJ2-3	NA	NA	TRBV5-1	CASSLGFATDTQYF	TGCGCCAGCAGCTTGGGGTTTGCAACAGATACGCAGTATTTT
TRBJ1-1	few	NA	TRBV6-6	CASRPGRREMNTEAFF	TGTGCCAGCAGACCGGGTCGGAGGGAAATGAACACTGAAGCTTTCTTT
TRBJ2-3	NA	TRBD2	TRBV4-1	CASSHQGLAVTDTQYF	TGCGCCAGCAGCCACCAAGGACTAGCGGTCACAGATACGCAGTATTTT
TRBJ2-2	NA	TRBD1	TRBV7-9	CASSLGTGDTGELFF	TGTGCCAGCAGCTTAGGGACAGGGGACACCGGGGAGCTGTTTTTT
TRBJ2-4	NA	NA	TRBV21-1	CASSLKRCRETQNIQYF	TGTGCCAGCAGCTTGAAAAGGTGCCGGGAGACCCAAAACATTCAGTACTTC
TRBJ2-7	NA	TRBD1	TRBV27	CASSSGQGNSAYEQYF	TGTGCCAGCAGTTCCGGACAGGGAAATTCGGCCTACGAGCAGTACTTC